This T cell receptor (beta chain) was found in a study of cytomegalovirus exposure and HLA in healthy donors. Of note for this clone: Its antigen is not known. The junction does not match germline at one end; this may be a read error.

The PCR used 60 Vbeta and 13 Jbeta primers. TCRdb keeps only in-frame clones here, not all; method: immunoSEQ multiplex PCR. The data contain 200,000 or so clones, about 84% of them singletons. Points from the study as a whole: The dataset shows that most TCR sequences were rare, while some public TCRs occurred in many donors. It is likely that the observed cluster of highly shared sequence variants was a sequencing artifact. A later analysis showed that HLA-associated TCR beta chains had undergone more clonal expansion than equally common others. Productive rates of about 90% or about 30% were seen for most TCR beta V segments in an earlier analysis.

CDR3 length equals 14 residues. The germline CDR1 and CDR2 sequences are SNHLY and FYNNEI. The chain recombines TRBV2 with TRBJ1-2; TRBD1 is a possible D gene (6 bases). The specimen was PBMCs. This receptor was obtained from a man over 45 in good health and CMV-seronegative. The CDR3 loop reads CASTEYRDTYGYTF. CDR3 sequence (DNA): TGTGCCAGCACTGAATATCGGGACACCTATGGCTACACCTTC.